The rows below give T cell receptor beta chains drawn from one sample of a study of blood T cell repertoires in COVID-19. Sequenced by immunoSEQ multiplex PCR; TCRdb stores in-frame clones only, minus some. Among hundreds of thousands of clones listed, approximately 86% were seen once. Sample: PBMCs or T cells enriched from blood (not recorded which). These receptors were collected from a woman in her forties or fifties who had recovered from COVID-19. CDR3s include the opening cysteine and the closing phenylalanine or tryptophan.

V	length	CDR3
TRBV5-1	18	CASSGTGLAGGSTGELFF
TRBV7-2	15	CASSPGGSGRYEQYF
TRBV5-1	14	CASRRAGETGELFF
TRBV7-8	14	CASSLDRVSYGYTF
TRBV5-4	15	CASSLARQHTGELFF
TRBV19	16	CASSNLRESGTGELFF
TRBV19	14	CASSIGERDTEAFF
TRBV30	14	CAWSVPGPLNEQFF
TRBV5-4	14	CASSLDRGSYGYTF
TRBV3-1/TRBV3-2	11	CASSQGREQYF
TRBV27	14	CASSLYVGAYEQYF
TRBV11-2	14	CASSLGGPEEGYTF
TRBV20-1	11	CSAREVNEQYF
TRBV4-1	18	CASSQRAWDTPTNEKLFF
TRBV23-1	16	CASSQGNRAHLDGYTF
TRBV7-3	15	CASSPRSGMGNEQFF
TRBV5-5	15	CASPTGQMNTGELFF
TRBV6-5	14	CASSYSASNQPQHF
TRBV9	13	CASSLGLAYEQYF
TRBV28	15	CASSLTISGSYEQYF
TRBV6-2/TRBV6-3	15	CASSWDGATGYEQYF
TRBV10-3	16	CAIRDGLAGGSSEQYF
TRBV5-5	12	CASSRTVDTQYF
TRBV23-1	13	CASTGVVGDTIYF
TRBV7-2	16	CASSSDRRELVYEQYF
TRBV6-4	14	CASSRLAGEYEQYF
TRBV29-1	14	CSVEGQGGGYGYTF
TRBV5-8	14	CASSSAGSNQPQHF
TRBV4-3	16	CASSQERLAGVNEQFF